This TCR beta chain stems from a study of shared clonotypes between healthy human individuals. The donors, all of them Caucasian adults, lived in Nashville, Tennessee. The data were produced by immunoSEQ multiplex PCR, yet TCRdb's version contains in-frame clones alone and is incomplete. The data show around 83,000 clones, roughly two thirds seen once. Trimming removed 0 bases at V and 3 bases at J, with 16 bases between. Germline V lookup: CDR1 SGDLS, CDR2 YYNGEE. This CDR3 is built from 16 residues. In its sample, this clone was seen a few times. The chain uses TRBV9 and TRBJ2-7, with D perhaps given as TRBD1 or TRBD2 (7 bases each). Sequencing was done on a sample of memory CD8+ T cells sorted from blood. This sample's subset: CD45RO+ cells pooled with CCR7-negative TemRA cells. This sequence originates from a young man in good health. Here the CDR3 DNA reads TGTGCCAGCAGCGTAGAAGAGACAGGGAGGGACTACGAGCAGTACTTC. Amino acid sequence: CASSVEETGRDYEQYF.